Below are 17 T cell receptor beta chains sequenced from a single sample in a study of human T cells and chemical hapten exposure. As for time point: patch test 1, 2 weeks after DPC sensitization. Sample treatment: therapeutic diphenylcyclopropenone sensitization with weekly scalp DPC. TCRdb recomputed calls from the RACE reads with MiXCR, one row per CDR3 protein. Of around 160,000 distinct CDR3 sequences in the sample, roughly 15% are singletons; the top ten hold 1.7%. Sequencing used whole blood, obtained in connection with sensitization to the hapten diphenylcyclopropenone (DPC). These TCRs come from a woman in her 30s with alopecia areata. Some clones in this sample may be carry-over from other donors' samples.

The rearrangement joins TRBV10-3 to TRBJ1-1; 7 nucleotides align to TRBD1. The length of the CDR3 is 16 residues. Losses at the gene ends were 6 bases for V and 0 bases for J; bases not matched to a gene: 10. From germline, CDR1 is ENHRY and CDR2 SYGVKD. The CDR3 loop reads CAIRGRGGEMNTEAFF. CDR3 nucleotide sequence: TGTGCCATCAGAGGTAGAGGGGGCGAAATGAACACTGAAGCTTTCTTT.

This clonotype showed up just a few times. This chain links TRBV7-2 with TRBJ1-5, with D tentatively TRBD1 (6 bases). CDR3 length equals 15 residues. Between the trimmed V and J ends, which lost 1 base and 3 bases, there was a span of 10 bases. Germline V lookup: CDR1 SGHTA, CDR2 FQGNSA. The CDR3, as DNA: TGTGCCAGCAGCTTAGTTGGACAGATCAATCAGCCCCAGCATTTT. This translates into CASSLVGQINQPQHF.

The chain recombines TRBV28 with TRBJ2-7; TRBD1 matches at 7 bases. The CDR3 contains 15 residues. The V gene's germline CDR1 is MDHEN and CDR2 SYDVKM. V lost 5 bases to trimming and J lost 2 bases; unmatched junction nucleotides: 9. The CDR3 here is CASSPGGDRAYEQYF. As DNA, the CDR3 is TGTGCCAGCAGTCCCGGCGGAGACAGGGCCTACGAGCAGTACTTC.

This clonotype was seen ten or more times. The chain links TRBV29-1 to TRBJ1-1; D is uncertain. The CDR3 has 13 residues. Germline V gene data show CDR1 as SQVTM and CDR2 as ANQGSEA. V lost 3 bases and J 1 base, leaving 9 bases between the germline ends. CDR3 DNA: TGCAGCGTTGATTCACAGCCGAACACTGAAGCTTTCTTT. Amino acid sequence: CSVDSQPNTEAFF.

This clonotype was observed a handful of times. The CDR3 sequence is CASSPIPYNEQFF. In DNA, the CDR3 is TGTGCCAGCAGCCCCATTCCCTACAATGAGCAGTTCTTC. The rearrangement links TRBV7-3 to TRBJ2-1; D is ambiguous. Germline CDR1 and CDR2: SGHTA and FQGTGA. Between the trimmed V and J ends, which lost 5 bases and 2 bases, there was a span of 7 bases. The CDR3 is made up of 13 amino acids.

The J gene is TRBJ1-1, the V gene TRBV3-1; tentatively, D is TRBD1 (6 bases). The V and J ends lost 1 base and 6 bases respectively, with 9 bases between them. CDR1 and CDR2 from the germline V gene are LGHDT and YNNKEL (reference sequence). This CDR3 spans 13 amino acids. CDR3 in amino acids: CASSQAGVAEAFF. The DNA for the CDR3 is TGTGCCAGCAGCCAAGCAGGGGTCGCTGAAGCTTTCTTT.

This clonotype was recorded a few times. This sequence joins TRBV3-1 and TRBJ2-6; TRBD2 might be the D (5 bases). Trimming left V 3 bases short and J 0 bases short, with 9 bases between. CDR1 LGHDT and CDR2 YNNKEL come from the germline V gene (reference sequence). The CDR3 is 16 amino acids. CDR3 sequence (DNA): TGTGCCAGCAGCCATTTCGGAGGCTCTGGGGCCAACGTCCTGACTTTC. Translating it yields CASSHFGGSGANVLTF. The entire variable domain, with the rest obtained from reference TRBV3-1 and TRBJ2-6, is as follows: DTAVSQTPKYLVTQMGNDKSIKCEQNLGHDTMYWYKQDSKKFLKIMFSYNNKELIINETVPNRFSPKSPDKAHLNLHINSLELGDSAVYFCASSHFGGSGANVLTFGAGSRLTVL.

The V gene is TRBV28, the J gene TRBJ1-2; the D is unclear. Trimming pared 6 bases from V and 1 base from J, leaving 3 bases between. Germline CDR1 MDHEN, CDR2 SYDVKM. CDR3 length equals 11 residues. Here the CDR3 reads CASRYNYGYTF. The CDR3 DNA sequence: TGTGCCAGCAGGTATAACTATGGCTACACCTTC.

About this clonotype itself: A read error may be the cause here, since a much bigger clone is one base away. This chain connects TRBV6-4 to TRBJ1-1; the D gene is possibly TRBD1 (5 bases). CDR1 and CDR2 from the germline V gene are MRHNA and SNTAGT. This CDR3 spans 14 amino acids. The CDR3 coding sequence is TGTGCCAGCAGTCCCTTCTTCGGGGCCACTGAAGCTATCTTT. Encoded protein: CASSPFFGATEAIF.

This clonotype was counted ten times or more. The J gene is TRBJ1-5, the V gene TRBV30; unclear D gene. The V end lost 0 bases, the J end lost 6 bases, and 6 bases lay between the germline ends. The CDR3 covers 12 residues. CDR1 and CDR2 (germline): GTSNPN, SVGIG (reference sequence). CDR3 sequence: CAWSVAAQPQHF. In nucleotides, the CDR3 is TGTGCCTGGAGTGTCGCGGCTCAGCCCCAGCATTTT.

The chain links TRBV19 to TRBJ2-2; 11 bases match TRBD1. Unmatched junction bases numbered 7, after V lost 6 bases and J lost 4 bases. Looked up from germline, CDR1 is LNHDA and CDR2 is SQIVND (reference sequence). The CDR3 consists of 16 residues. The CDR3 loop reads CASRELDRGPTGELFF. The CDR3 nucleotides are TGTGCCAGTAGGGAGCTGGACAGGGGGCCCACCGGGGAGCTGTTTTTT.

The chain employs TRBV30 and TRBJ2-1, with TRBD2 identical over 14 bases. There are 18 residues in the CDR3. V was pared by 0 bases and J by 8 bases, with 12 bases of the junction left unmatched. CDR1 and CDR2 (germline): GTSNPN, SVGIG (reference sequence). CDR3 DNA: TGTGCCTGGAGTGTACTCCCCGGGACTAGCGGGAGAGGGGATGAGCAGTTCTTC. Translated: CAWSVLPGTSGRGDEQFF.

In its sample, this clonotype was seen a few times. This chain connects TRBV4-3 to TRBJ2-5, with D possibly TRBD2 on 6 matching bases. CDR3 length: 15 residues. V dropped 5 bases and J dropped 2 bases, with 15 bases sitting between them. Germline V CDR1 and CDR2: LGHNA, YSLEER. The chain's CDR3 is CASSFLVAAQETQYF. Written as DNA, the CDR3 is TGCGCCAGCAGCTTCCTTGTAGCGGCACAAGAGACCCAGTACTTC.

This clonotype has at least ten counts. The chain links TRBV3-1 to TRBJ2-7; 7 nucleotides agree with TRBD2. Germline trimming cut 4 bases from V and 5 bases from J; bases unmatched to any gene: 5. CDR1 and CDR2 (germline): LGHDT, YNNKEL (reference sequence). The CDR3 is 13 residues long. The CDR3 DNA sequence: TGTGCCAGCAGCCCTTGGGAGGGCAACGAGCAGTACTTC. Amino acid sequence: CASSPWEGNEQYF.

The rearrangement links TRBV7-9 to TRBJ1-4, with D possibly being TRBD1 (6 bases). CDR1 is SEHNR and CDR2 is FQNEAQ in the germline V gene (reference sequence). The CDR3 totals 16 residues. Trimming took off 1 base at V and 11 bases at J, with 20 bases between the two ends. The CDR3 DNA reads TGTGCCAGCAGCTTAGGGGGGCTAGCGTCCGGAAACAAACTGTTTTTT. Translating gives CASSLGGLASGNKLFF. Looking up the rest from reference TRBV7-9 and TRBJ1-4 gives the full variable domain: DTGVSQNPRHKITKRGQNVTFRCDPISEHNRLYWYRQTLGQGPEFLTYFQNEAQLEKSRLLSDRFSAERPKGSFSTLEIQRTEQGDSAMYLCASSLGGLASGNKLFFGSGTQLSVL.

CDR3 nucleotide sequence: TGTGCCAGCAGTACTCAGGGTTTTCAGCCCCAGCATTTT. Protein product: CASSTQGFQPQHF. The chain carries TRBV2 and TRBJ1-5; tentatively, D is TRBD1 (5 bases). Germline CDR1 is SNHLY and CDR2 is FYNNEI. CDR3 size: 13 residues. Trimming removed 5 bases from V and 6 bases from J, with 11 bases in between. Full variable domain (outside the CDR3, taken from reference TRBV2 and TRBJ1-5): EPEVTQTPSHQVTQMGQEVILRCVPISNHLYFYWYRQILGQKVEFLVSFYNNEISEKSEIFDDQFSVERPDGSNFTLKIRSTKLEDSAMYFCASSTQGFQPQHFGDGTRLSIL.

This clonotype was recorded a few times. The J gene is TRBJ2-5, the V gene TRBV13, with D possibly matching TRBD1 (5 bases). The CDR3 is made up of 18 amino acids. V was cut by 5 bases and J by 5 bases, with 27 bases left in between. The germline CDR1 and CDR2 sequences are PRHDT and FYEKMQ (reference sequence). The CDR3 DNA reads as TGTGCCAGCAGCACTTTCATCCAGGCAAGGGGCCGGATGGAGACCCAGTACTTC. Protein sequence: CASSTFIQARGRMETQYF.